The 10 T cell receptor beta chains presented below share a single source sample, sequenced in a study of cytomegalovirus exposure and HLA in healthy donors. Use of 60 Vbeta and 13 Jbeta primers characterized the PCR. The data were produced by immunoSEQ multiplex PCR, yet TCRdb's version contains in-frame clones alone and is incomplete. The data show some 110,000 clones, roughly 80% seen once. The sequencing input was PBMCs. These receptors all come from a man aged 25 to 45 in good health and CMV-seronegative.

In nucleotides, the CDR3 is TGCGCCAGCAGCCAACCAGGGAATTCCTACGAGCAGTACTTC. It yields the protein CASSQPGNSYEQYF. J is TRBJ2-7 and V is TRBV4-1; D is perhaps TRBD1 (5 bases). Germline V gene data show CDR1 as MGHRA and CDR2 as YSYEKL. CDR3 length: 14 residues. V was cut by 2 bases and J by 1 base, with 9 bases left in between.

The rearrangement links TRBV11-2 to TRBJ1-4; D not certain. Trimming left V 3 bases short and J 0 bases short, with 8 bases between. The CDR3 is 15 amino acids. Germline-derived CDR1 and CDR2 are SGHAT and FQNNGV. The CDR3, as DNA: TGTGCCAGCAGCTTCCGTCCCGCAACTAATGAAAAACTGTTTTTT. It specifies CASSFRPATNEKLFF. Full variable domain (rest looked up from reference TRBV11-2 and TRBJ1-4): EAGVAQSPRYKIIEKRQSVAFWCNPISGHATLYWYQQILGQGPKLLIQFQNNGVVDDSQLPKDRFSAERLKGVDSTLKIQPAKLEDSAVYLCASSFRPATNEKLFFGSGTQLSVL.

V gene TRBV4-3 combines with J gene TRBJ2-6, with a possible D match to TRBD1 (6 bases). CDR1 and CDR2 (germline): LGHNA, YSLEER. CDR3 length equals 16 residues. The ends were cut back, 3 bases at V and 2 bases at J, with 11 bases in the middle. CDR3 sequence: CASSHAGVAGANVLTF. Written as DNA, the CDR3 is TGCGCCAGCAGCCACGCAGGGGTTGCTGGGGCCAACGTCCTGACTTTC.

The chain recombines TRBV10-1 with TRBJ2-7, with 9 bases that match TRBD1. The germline CDR1 and CDR2 sequences are WNHNN and SYGVQD (reference sequence). Trimming at V came to 2 bases and at J to 5 bases, leaving 4 bases not matched to a gene. The CDR3 length is 14 residues. The chain's CDR3 is CASSEGQGINEQYF. In DNA, the CDR3 is TGCGCCAGCAGTGAGGGACAGGGGATAAACGAGCAGTACTTC.

The chain joins TRBV5-1 to TRBJ1-1; D ambiguous. Germline V gene data show CDR1 as SGHRS and CDR2 as YFSETQ. The germline V and J ends were trimmed by 4 bases and 1 base, with 11 bases remaining between them. The CDR3 length is 14 residues. The CDR3 DNA sequence: TGCGCCAGCAGCCCGAGTATTACGAACACTGAAGCTTTCTTT. Its translation: CASSPSITNTEAFF.

V gene TRBV7-8 combines with J gene TRBJ1-2; weak D call: TRBD1 (5 bases). This CDR3 has 13 residues. Deletions cut 3 bases from V and 4 bases from J, with 9 bases between. Germline assignment: CDR1 SGHVS and CDR2 FQNEAQ. Here the CDR3 reads CASSLGGSYGYTF. In DNA form, the CDR3 reads TGTGCCAGCAGCTTGGGGGGGAGCTATGGCTACACCTTC. Complete variable domain (other parts from reference TRBV7-8 and TRBJ1-2): GAGVSQSPRYKVAKRGQDVALRCDPISGHVSLFWYQQALGQGPEFLTYFQNEAQLDKSGLPSDRFFAERPEGSVSTLKIQRTQQEDSAVYLCASSLGGSYGYTFGSGTRLTVV.

This clone was observed once. V gene TRBV6-5 combines with J gene TRBJ1-4; D perhaps matches TRBD1 (6 bases). Germline CDR1 is MNHEY and CDR2 is SVGAGI. Between the trimmed V and J ends, which lost 5 bases and 5 bases, there was a span of 12 bases. The CDR3 runs 14 residues. CDR3 DNA sequence: TGTGCCAGCAGTCGACGGGACATGAATGAAAAACTGTTTTTT. Translated, it gives CASSRRDMNEKLFF.

The chain couples TRBV5-4 to TRBJ2-5; tentatively, D is TRBD2 (7 bases). In germline, CDR1 is SGHNT, CDR2 YYREEE (reference sequence). The CDR3 length is 16 residues. Between the trimmed V and J ends, which lost 2 bases and 0 bases, there was a span of 14 bases. The CDR3, as DNA: TGTGCCAGCAGCTTTATAATAGGGGGGGACCAAGAGACCCAGTACTTC. Its protein is CASSFIIGGDQETQYF.

The chain joins TRBV14 to TRBJ1-6; 10 bases are a match to TRBD1. Germline CDR1 reads SGHDN; CDR2 reads FVKESK. CDR3 length: 16 residues. V trimming: 7 bases; J trimming: 4 bases; junction bases outside the gene matches: 7. CDR3 coding DNA: TGTGCCAGCACCTCGGGACAGGGGCTTTATAATTCACCCCTCCACTTT. It is translated as CASTSGQGLYNSPLHF.

This clone was observed a few times. The chain recombines TRBV25-1 with TRBJ1-2; unclear D gene. Looked up from germline, CDR1 is MGHDK and CDR2 is SYGVNS. This CDR3 spans 12 amino acids. The V gene lost 4 bases and the J gene lost 5 bases, with 8 bases spanning the gap. The CDR3 protein is CASSAREYGYTF. Written as DNA, the CDR3 is TGTGCCAGCAGTGCTCGGGAATATGGCTACACCTTC.